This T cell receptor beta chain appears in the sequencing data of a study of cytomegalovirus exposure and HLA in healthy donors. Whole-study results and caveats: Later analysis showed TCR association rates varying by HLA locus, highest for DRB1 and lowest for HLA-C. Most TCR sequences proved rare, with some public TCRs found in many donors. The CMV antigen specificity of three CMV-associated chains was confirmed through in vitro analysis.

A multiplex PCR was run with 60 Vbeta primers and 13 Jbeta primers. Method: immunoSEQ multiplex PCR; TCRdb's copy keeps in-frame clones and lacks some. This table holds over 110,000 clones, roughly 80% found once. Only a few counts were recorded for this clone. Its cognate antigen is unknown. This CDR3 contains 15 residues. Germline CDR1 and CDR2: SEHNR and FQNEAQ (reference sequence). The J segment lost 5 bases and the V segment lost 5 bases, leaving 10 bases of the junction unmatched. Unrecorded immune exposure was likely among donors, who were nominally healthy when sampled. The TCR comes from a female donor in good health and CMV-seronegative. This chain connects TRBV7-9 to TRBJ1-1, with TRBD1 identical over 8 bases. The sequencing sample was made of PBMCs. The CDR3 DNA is TGTGCCAGCAGCCCGACGACAGGGGCGGGTACTGAAGCTTTCTTT. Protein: CASSPTTGAGTEAFF.